This is a list of T cell receptor beta chains from one sample in a study of blood T cell repertoires in COVID-19. Profiling relied on immunoSEQ multiplex PCR, and the TCRdb table lists in-frame clones only, not all of them. The sample lists 90,000 to 100,000 clones, roughly nine tenths occurring once. The source material was peripheral blood. The origin of the receptors is a woman aged 60-70 years with COVID-19, enrolled during active disease. Both conserved end residues are part of each CDR3. The order of the fields is D gene, clone size, V gene, J gene, CDR3 protein, CDR3 DNA. D genes are given only for firm matches. Size is stated for part of the rows, as once, few or many counts, or as a class when the clone is expanded.

TRBD2	.	TRBV5-4	TRBJ2-7	CASSPWEAGETYEQYF	TGTGCCAGCAGCCCATGGGAAGCGGGGGAGACCTACGAGCAGTACTTC
.	.	TRBV7-2	TRBJ1-1	CASSLTGGSGTEAFF	TGTGCCAGCAGCTTAACGGGGGGAAGCGGCACTGAAGCTTTCTTT
TRBD1	once	TRBV6-1	TRBJ1-5	CASSVPTGARSNQPQHF	TGTGCCAGCAGTGTCCCGACAGGGGCAAGGAGCAATCAGCCCCAGCATTTT
.	once	TRBV7-6	TRBJ1-5	CASSKGRGRSNQPQHF	TGTGCCAGCAGCAAAGGGAGGGGTCGGAGCAATCAGCCCCAGCATTTT
.	once	TRBV10-3	TRBJ1-2	CAITPGGWGYTF	TGTGCCATCACCCCGGGGGGCTGGGGCTACACCTTC
.	few	TRBV2	TRBJ1-1	CASSRDPGATEAFF	TGTGCCAGCAGCCGGGACCCAGGGGCCACTGAAGCTTTCTTT
.	.	TRBV10-3	TRBJ1-1	CAIRANSGNTEAFF	TGTGCCATCAGGGCCAATTCTGGTAACACTGAAGCTTTCTTT
.	.	TRBV5-1	TRBJ1-2	CASSPGPDNYGYTF	TGCGCCAGCAGCCCAGGGCCCGATAACTATGGCTACACCTTC
.	few	TRBV2	TRBJ1-1	CASSQLTEAFF	TGTGCCAGCAGCCAGTTAACTGAAGCTTTCTTT
TRBD1	few	TRBV7-9	TRBJ2-1	CASSRRDSTYNEQFF	TGTGCCAGCAGCCGAAGGGACAGTACCTACAATGAGCAGTTCTTC
.	.	TRBV7-6	TRBJ2-2	CASSSDSPVFTGELFF	TGTGCCAGCAGCTCAGACAGCCCCGTCTTCACCGGGGAGCTGTTTTTT
TRBD1	.	TRBV30	TRBJ1-6	CAWGGQEGTPLHF	TGTGCCTGGGGCGGACAGGAGGGGACACCCCTCCACTTT
TRBD2	.	TRBV6-5	TRBJ2-1	CASSYSMRGSNEQFF	TGTGCCAGCAGTTACTCCATGCGGGGGAGTAATGAGCAGTTCTTC
TRBD1	.	TRBV6-6	TRBJ2-7	CASTNRGTYEQYF	TGTGCCAGCACGAACAGGGGCACCTACGAGCAGTACTTC
TRBD1	.	TRBV2	TRBJ1-3	CASRYRGRGNTIYF	TGTGCCAGCAGATACAGGGGGCGGGGAAACACCATATATTTT
TRBD1	once	TRBV6-5	TRBJ2-1	CASRGQGQQGNEQFF	TGTGCCAGCAGGGGACAGGGTCAGCAGGGGAATGAGCAGTTCTTC
TRBD2	.	TRBV19	TRBJ2-3	CASSPPGLVSPPDTQYF	TGTGCCAGTAGTCCGCCGGGACTAGTTAGTCCCCCAGATACGCAGTATTTT
.	few	TRBV11-2	TRBJ1-4	CASSNPGVSEKLFF	TGTGCCAGCAGCAATCCCGGGGTCTCTGAAAAACTGTTTTTT
.	once	TRBV2	TRBJ2-7	CASTSSGEQYF	TGTGCCAGCACCTCCTCGGGGGAGCAGTACTTC
.	.	TRBV7-9	TRBJ2-2	CASSLGRGGELFF	TGTGCCAGCAGCTTAGGTCGCGGCGGGGAGCTGTTTTTT
.	.	TRBV4-3	TRBJ1-2	CASSQDARGSGYTF	TGCGCCAGCAGCCAAGATGCCAGGGGATCTGGCTACACCTTC
TRBD2	.	TRBV19	TRBJ2-1	CASKSGGLSSYNEQFF	TGTGCCAGTAAGAGCGGGGGACTGAGCTCCTACAATGAGCAGTTCTTC
.	.	TRBV9	TRBJ1-6	CASSVDDSIYNSPLHF	TGTGCCAGCAGCGTAGACGACTCGATTTATAATTCACCCCTCCACTTT
.	.	TRBV4-2	TRBJ1-5	CASSQSFAGVSGNQPQHF	TGTGCCAGCAGCCAATCTTTTGCAGGGGTAAGTGGCAATCAGCCCCAGCATTTT
TRBD2	.	TRBV27	TRBJ2-5	CASSSGLAGGPRETQYF	TGTGCCAGCAGTTCGGGACTAGCGGGGGGGCCGCGGGAGACCCAGTACTTC
.	.	TRBV10-1	TRBJ2-3	CASSESGLRADTQYF	TGCGCCAGCAGTGAGTCGGGACTGAGGGCAGATACGCAGTATTTT
.	.	TRBV29-1	TRBJ2-2	CSANRDSGELFF	TGCAGCGCAAACAGGGATTCCGGGGAGCTGTTTTTT
TRBD1	.	TRBV5-1	TRBJ1-4	CASSDRDRGLKDEKLFF	TGCGCCAGCAGCGACCGGGACAGGGGTCTTAAGGATGAAAAACTGTTTTTT
.	.	TRBV7-9	TRBJ1-2	CASSLEAHGYTF	TGTGCCAGCAGCTTAGAAGCCCATGGCTACACCTTC
TRBD1	.	TRBV11-2	TRBJ1-2	CASSPTGGDYGHTF	TGTGCCAGCAGCCCTACAGGGGGAGACTATGGCCACACCTTC
.	few	TRBV27	TRBJ1-2	CASRGDGGYTF	TGTGCCAGCAGAGGGGATGGAGGCTACACCTTC
TRBD1	.	TRBV13	TRBJ2-1	CASRTGTGLSEQFF	TGTGCCAGCAGAACCGGGACAGGGCTTTCTGAGCAGTTCTTC
TRBD1	.	TRBV27	TRBJ2-3	CASSPGTDGDTQYF	TGTGCCAGCAGTCCGGGGACAGACGGAGATACGCAGTATTTT
.	once	TRBV7-2	TRBJ1-6	CASSIGVPYNSPLHF	TGTGCCAGCAGCATCGGGGTCCCTTATAATTCACCCCTCCACTTT
TRBD1	.	TRBV19	TRBJ1-2	CATSTGAPYGYTF	TGTGCCACCTCGACAGGGGCCCCCTATGGCTACACCTTC
.	.	TRBV6-6	TRBJ1-2	CASTGTLANYGYTF	TGTGCCAGCACGGGGACACTAGCTAACTATGGCTACACCTTC